These 3 T cell receptor beta chains came from one sample sequenced in a study of early T cells in non-severe SARS-CoV-2 infection. TCRdb recomputed calls from the 5' RACE reads with MiXCR, one row per CDR3 protein. The data show 20,000 to 30,000 distinct CDR3 sequences, about 4% seen once. The sample consisted of whole blood. These receptors were obtained from an adult who was a healthcare worker with PCR-confirmed SARS-CoV-2 infection or an uninfected control (not recorded which).

This clonotype occurred many times. V gene TRBV3-1 combines with J gene TRBJ2-3, with a weak D call TRBD2 (5 bases). CDR1 is LGHDT, CDR2 YNNKEL, per germline (reference sequence). The V end was cut by 1 base, the J end by 4 bases, with 15 bases between. The CDR3 loop spans 16 amino acids. CDR3 protein: CASSQGLARSADTQYF. The DNA for the CDR3 is TGTGCCAGCAGCCAAGGGCTAGCCCGTTCCGCAGATACGCAGTATTTT.

This clonotype was seen ten or more times. The gene calls are TRBV7-2 and TRBJ2-5; 13 positions agree with TRBD2. Germline CDR1 is SGHTA and CDR2 is FQGNSA. V was pared by 2 bases and J by 5 bases, with 5 bases of the junction left unmatched. The CDR3 extends over 16 amino acids. CDR3 bases: TGTGCCAGCAGCTTACCCCGGACTAGCGGGAGTGAGACCCAGTACTTC. Protein: CASSLPRTSGSETQYF.

This clonotype has a handful of counts. The genes are TRBV20-1 and TRBJ2-1, with 9 bases that match TRBD2. In germline, CDR1 is DFQATT, CDR2 SNEGSKA (reference sequence). The V segment lost 5 bases and the J segment 3 bases; nucleotides outside the gene matches: 8. CDR3 length: 15 amino acids. DNA of the CDR3: TGCAGTGCTCCCTTCCTAGCGGGGATCTACAATGAGCAGTTCTTC. Protein: CSAPFLAGIYNEQFF.